Following are 21 T cell receptor beta chains from one sample sequenced in a study of regulatory T cells in long-lasting Graves disease. Time point indicated: newly diagnosed GD, antithyroid drugs for less than 3 months. RNA from PBMCs was the source of the TCR library. Libraries of TCR beta came from iRepertoire HTBI primers plus Arm-PCR of CDR3 regions. TCRdb redid the calling of the multiplex PCR reads with MiXCR, one entry per CDR3 protein. This sample has around 500,000 distinct CDR3 sequences, with approximately 12% found just once. A further study also used this sample, focusing on T cells in Graves' hyperthyroidism and ophthalmopathy.

Sample: peripheral blood mononuclear cells (PBMCs), taken at new diagnosis, from a patient treated with antithyroid drugs. The origin of the receptors is a woman under 40 with Graves disease.

In regard to this clonotype: Possible read error: a much larger clone is one base away. The gene calls are TRBV20-1 and TRBJ2-2; D unclear. V was cut by 6 bases and J by 3 bases, with 8 bases left in between. Per germline, CDR1 DFQATT and CDR2 SNEGSKA (reference sequence). This CDR3 region has 12 residues. This chain's CDR3 is CSAPVDTGELFF. CDR3 DNA sequence: TGCAGTGCCCCTGTGGACACCGGGGAGCTGTTTTTT.

This clonotype was observed a few times. The V and J genes are TRBV4-3 and TRBJ2-1, with no clear D. With 0 bases removed from V and 3 bases from J, the gap between germline ends came to 9 bases. The CDR3 is 15 amino acids. Germline values: CDR1 LGHNA, CDR2 YSLEER. This CDR3 is CASSQDRALYNEQFF. The CDR3 DNA is TGCGCCAGCAGCCAAGATCGGGCCCTCTACAATGAGCAGTTCTTC.

There are many counts of this clonotype. This chain uses TRBV6-1 with TRBJ2-6; D gene ambiguous. The CDR3 extends over 15 amino acids. Trimming pared 7 bases from V and 0 bases from J, leaving 10 bases between. Germline V gene sequence: CDR1 MNHNS, CDR2 SASEGT. CDR3 residues: CASTPLNSGANVLTF. CDR3 nucleotides: TGTGCCAGCACCCCCTTAAACTCTGGGGCCAACGTCCTGACTTTC.

There are a few counts of this clonotype. This rearrangement joins TRBV7-2 to TRBJ2-7; 10 bases fit TRBD2. The CDR3 consists of 17 residues. Germline V gene data show CDR1 as SGHTA and CDR2 as FQGNSA. Losses at the gene ends were 2 bases for V and 2 bases for J; bases not matched to a gene: 9. CDR3 in amino acids: CASSLLSSGSTTYEQYF. CDR3 DNA: TGTGCCAGCAGCTTACTTTCTAGCGGGAGTACTACCTACGAGCAGTACTTC.

V usage is TRBV30 and J usage is TRBJ2-7, with 9 positions matching TRBD1. Germline assignment: CDR1 GTSNPN and CDR2 SVGIG (reference sequence). The CDR3 has 14 residues. The trim removed 3 bases at V and 2 bases at J, leaving 5 bases unmatched. CDR3 sequence reads: CAWRRWDRAYEQYF. CDR3 nucleotides: TGTGCCTGGAGAAGGTGGGACAGGGCCTACGAGCAGTACTTC.

At least ten counts were recorded for this clonotype. The chain links TRBV27 to TRBJ1-2; tentatively, D is TRBD1 (5 bases). Germline CDR1 is MNHEY and CDR2 is SMNVEV (reference sequence). Between the trimmed V and J ends, which lost 4 bases and 7 bases, there was a span of 13 bases. The CDR3 length is 13 residues. The CDR3 DNA reads TGTGCCAGCAGTTCGGGGGGAATAGGTGGCTACACCTTC. It codes for CASSSGGIGGYTF.

The chain uses TRBV20-1 and TRBJ1-5, with TRBD1 matching 7 bases. This CDR3 is 14 amino acids long. Germline CDR1 reads DFQATT; CDR2 reads SNEGSKA (reference sequence). Germline trimming cut 0 bases from V and 4 bases from J; bases unmatched to any gene: 3. This chain's CDR3 is CSAREGTANQPQHF. The CDR3 DNA is TGCAGTGCTAGAGAAGGGACAGCTAATCAGCCCCAGCATTTT.

This clonotype has ten or more counts. This chain joins TRBV5-5 and TRBJ1-2; the match to TRBD1 covers 7 bases. The CDR3 is 14 amino acids. Trimming took 5 bases from V and 5 from J; bases not matched to a gene: 9. Germline assignment: CDR1 SGHKS and CDR2 YYEKEE (reference sequence). For the CDR3, the DNA is TGTGCCAGCAGTCTAACAGGGGCTAGATATGGCTACACCTTC. Translated, it gives CASSLTGARYGYTF.

This clonotype was seen a few times. The chain is built from TRBV15 and TRBJ1-1; D is undetermined. The CDR3 runs to 13 residues. The V and J ends lost 2 bases and 1 base respectively, with 5 bases between them. The germline CDR1 and CDR2 sequences are LNHNV and YYDKDF (reference sequence). The chain's CDR3 is CATSRTENTEAFF. CDR3 DNA sequence: TGTGCCACCAGCAGAACTGAGAACACTGAAGCTTTCTTT.

This clonotype was counted many times. The chain couples TRBV7-3 to TRBJ2-3; 8 bases line up with TRBD1. The V gene end was trimmed by 8 bases and the J gene end by 0 bases; junction bases not matched to a gene: 7. Looked up from germline, CDR1 is SGHTA and CDR2 is FQGTGA. The CDR3 spans 15 residues. The CDR3 sequence: CASSDRGLSTDTQYF. The CDR3 DNA follows: TGTGCCAGCTCAGACAGGGGTTTAAGCACAGATACGCAGTATTTT.

The sample holds many counts of this clonotype. CDR3: CASSLGTGRDYEQYF. The CDR3 bases are TGTGCCAGCAGCTTAGGTACAGGGCGAGACTACGAGCAGTACTTC. The chain carries TRBV11-2 and TRBJ2-7; possibly TRBD1 for D (6 bases). Trimming left V 1 base short and J 3 bases short, with 13 bases between. This CDR3 is 15 amino acids long. CDR1 and CDR2 from the germline V gene are SGHAT and FQNNGV.

Many counts were recorded for this clonotype. The chain joins TRBV20-1 to TRBJ1-5; possible D gene TRBD1, 6 bases. The V and J ends lost 1 base and 7 bases respectively, with 17 bases between them. The CDR3 has 15 amino acids. The V gene's germline CDR1 is DFQATT and CDR2 SNEGSKA (reference sequence). CDR3 region: CSARGPQGFGQPQHF. CDR3 DNA sequence: TGCAGTGCTAGAGGCCCACAGGGCTTCGGGCAGCCCCAGCATTTT.

This clonotype was observed at least ten times. The gene calls are TRBV5-1 and TRBJ1-4; TRBD1 is a possible D gene (6 bases). Germline V gene lookup returns CDR1 SGHRS and CDR2 YFSETQ. V dropped 4 bases and J dropped 8 bases, with 15 bases sitting between them. The CDR3 extends over 14 amino acids. The CDR3 bases are TGCGCCAGCAGCCCGGTTGGGGGGGGCGAAAAACTGTTTTTT. Translation: CASSPVGGGEKLFF. The variable domain in full, with the rest retrieved from reference TRBV5-1 and TRBJ1-4, is KAGVTQTPRYLIKTRGQQVTLSCSPISGHRSVSWYQQTPGQGLQFLFEYFSETQRNKGNFPGRFSGRQFSNSRSEMNVSTLELGDSALYLCASSPVGGGEKLFFGSGTQLSVL.

Of note for this clonotype: A much more abundant neighbour one base away suggests this may be a read error. V gene TRBV19 combines with J gene TRBJ2-7; 7 nucleotides line up with TRBD2. CDR3 length equals 13 residues. The germline V gene has CDR1 LNHDA and CDR2 SQIVND (reference sequence). V lost 7 bases, J lost 4 bases, and 7 bases stayed unmatched. Here the CDR3 DNA reads TGTGCCAGTAAGGCGGGAGTTAAATACGAGCAGTACTTC. It translates to CASKAGVKYEQYF.

J is TRBJ2-3 and V is TRBV5-4, with a weak D call TRBD1 (5 bases). Trimming removed 7 bases at V and 6 bases at J, with 18 bases between. The germline gives CDR1 SGHNT, CDR2 YYREEE (reference sequence). This CDR3 region has 14 residues. DNA for the CDR3: TGTGCCAGCGGGAATAAAGGGGCGGAGGATACGCAGTATTTT. This sequence encodes CASGNKGAEDTQYF. The whole variable domain, remainder taken from reference TRBV5-4 and TRBJ2-3, is ETGVTQSPTHLIKTRGQQVTLRCSSQSGHNTVSWYQQALGQGPQFIFQYYREEENGRGNFPPRFSGLQFPNYSSELNVNALELDDSALYLCASGNKGAEDTQYFGPGTRLTVL.

There are many counts of this clonotype. The rearrangement joins TRBV19 to TRBJ2-1; 8 bases are shared with TRBD2. The CDR3 sequence is 15 residues long. Germline V gene data show CDR1 as LNHDA and CDR2 as SQIVND (reference sequence). J was trimmed by 2 bases and V by 4 bases; bases with no gene match: 4. Here the CDR3 reads CASSNSGRAYNEQFF. The CDR3 region has the DNA TGTGCCAGTAGTAACAGCGGGAGAGCCTACAATGAGCAGTTCTTC. Supplemented by reference TRBV19 and TRBJ2-1, the full variable domain reads DGGITQSPKYLFRKEGQNVTLSCEQNLNHDAMYWYRQDPGQGLRLIYYSQIVNDFQKGDIAEGYSVSREKKESFPLTVTSAQKNPTAFYLCASSNSGRAYNEQFFGPGTRLTVL.

Worth noting for this clonotype: A much more abundant neighbour one base away suggests this may be a read error. The chain carries TRBV11-3 and TRBJ2-3, with D perhaps being TRBD1 or TRBD2 (5 bases each). V lost 5 bases and J 8 bases, leaving 17 bases between the germline ends. This CDR3 has 14 residues. The germline V gene has CDR1 SGHNT and CDR2 YENEEA. The CDR3 loop reads CASSLVRVQGTQYF. CDR3 nucleotide sequence: TGTGCCAGCAGCCTCGTGAGGGTGCAGGGTACGCAGTATTTT.

The table lists this clonotype with many counts. This sequence joins TRBV20-1 and TRBJ2-3, with 8 bases fitting TRBD2. The junction had 10 bases not matched to a gene; V was cut back by 4 bases and J by 4 bases. The germline CDR1 and CDR2 sequences are DFQATT and SNEGSKA (reference sequence). The CDR3 has 15 amino acids. As DNA, the CDR3 is TGCAGTGCTACGTGCTTCAAAGCGGGAGCAGATACGCAGTATTTT. Its protein product is CSATCFKAGADTQYF.

This clonotype was observed at least ten times. This chain connects TRBV2 to TRBJ1-3, with 11 bases that match TRBD1. The CDR3 is made up of 14 amino acids. Germline V lookup: CDR1 SNHLY, CDR2 FYNNEI. Trimming removed 3 bases from V and 8 bases from J; junction bases left unmatched: 3. The CDR3 loop is CASSDGQGADTIYF. The CDR3 DNA reads TGTGCCAGCAGTGATGGACAGGGGGCGGACACCATATATTTT.

This clonotype was observed a few times. This sequence joins TRBV24-1 and TRBJ2-3, with 12 bases lining up with TRBD1. Germline CDR1 and CDR2: KGHDR and SFDVKD. This CDR3 has 13 amino acids. Trimming took 12 bases from V and 6 from J; bases not matched to a gene: 6. As DNA, the CDR3 is TGTGCCTCAGGGACAGGGGGCATCGATACGCAGTATTTT. It encodes CASGTGGIDTQYF.

The V and J genes are TRBV7-2 and TRBJ1-6; D ambiguous. CDR1 is SGHTA, CDR2 FQGNSA, per germline. V was pared by 4 bases and J by 7 bases, with 8 bases between. CDR3 length: 13 residues. The CDR3 sequence is CASSSRENSPLHF. CDR3 bases: TGTGCCAGCAGCTCCCGCGAGAATTCACCCCTCCACTTT.